This T cell receptor beta chain was sequenced during a study of identical twins. The donor group consisted entirely of healthy Caucasians. TCRdb re-derived calls from the 5' RACE reads in MiXCR, one entry per CDR3 protein. The repertoire has about 1.7 million distinct CDR3 sequences, around 29% of them found once; the top ten carry less than 0.35%. The receptor was isolated from a newborn girl in good health. Input material: cord blood.

The CDR3 coding sequence is TGTGCCAGCAGCCAAGATCTGCGGGGCAATGAGCAGTACTTC. Protein sequence: CASSQDLRGNEQYF. The J gene is TRBJ2-5, the V gene TRBV14; possible D gene TRBD2, 6 bases. CDR1 and CDR2 from the germline V gene are SGHDN and FVKESK. V was pared by 0 bases and J by 11 bases, with 16 bases between. The CDR3 totals 14 residues.